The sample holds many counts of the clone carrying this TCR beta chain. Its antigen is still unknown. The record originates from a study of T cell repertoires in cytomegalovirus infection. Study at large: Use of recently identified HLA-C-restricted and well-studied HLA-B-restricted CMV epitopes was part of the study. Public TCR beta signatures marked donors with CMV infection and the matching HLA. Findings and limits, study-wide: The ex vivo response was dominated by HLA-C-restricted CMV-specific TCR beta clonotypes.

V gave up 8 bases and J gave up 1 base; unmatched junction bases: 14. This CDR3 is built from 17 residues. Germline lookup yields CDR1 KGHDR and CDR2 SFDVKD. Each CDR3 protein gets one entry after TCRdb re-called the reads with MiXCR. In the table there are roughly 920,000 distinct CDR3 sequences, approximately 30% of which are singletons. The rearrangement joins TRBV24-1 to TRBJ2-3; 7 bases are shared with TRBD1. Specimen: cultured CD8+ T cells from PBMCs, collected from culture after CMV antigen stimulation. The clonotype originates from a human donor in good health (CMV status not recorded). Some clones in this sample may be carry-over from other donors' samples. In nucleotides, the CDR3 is TGTGCCACCATAGGGACAGATGGGGACGACGGCACAGATACGCAGTATTTT. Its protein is CATIGTDGDDGTDTQYF.